A selection of T cell receptor beta chains follows, all from one sample in a study of identical twins. One entry per CDR3 protein, called by TCRdb with MiXCR from the 5' RACE reads. Among under 350,000 distinct CDR3 sequences listed, 7.5% to 9.5% were seen once. This sample was also put to use in a study of yellow fever vaccine responses in identical twins.

Sequenced input: CD8+ T cells sorted from blood. These receptor sequences come from a woman aged 18 to 35 in good health. Both conserved end residues are part of each CDR3. D genes are given only for firm matches. For some rows the clone size is stated as once, few or many, or as a class when expanded; others skip it.

J: TRBJ2-3
size: few
V: TRBV7-9
D: .
CDR3: CASSPVETSTDTQYF
DNA: TGTGCCAGCAGTCCGGTAGAGACTAGCACAGATACGCAGTATTTT

J: TRBJ2-2
size: many
V: TRBV7-8
D: .
CDR3: CASSSGQSLELFF
DNA: TGTGCCAGCAGCTCGGGACAAAGTCTGGAGCTGTTTTTT

J: TRBJ2-7
size: many
V: TRBV28
D: .
CDR3: CASSLLSVTYEQYF
DNA: TGTGCCAGCAGTTTACTGAGCGTCACCTACGAGCAGTACTTC

J: TRBJ1-6
size: .
V: TRBV30
D: .
CDR3: CAWSVLGPGENSPLHF
DNA: TGTGCCTGGAGTGTATTAGGACCGGGAGAAAATTCACCCCTCCACTTT

J: TRBJ2-1
size: many
V: TRBV20-1
D: .
CDR3: CSARDPEGSSYNEQFF
DNA: TGCAGTGCTAGAGATCCCGAGGGGAGCTCCTACAATGAGCAGTTCTTC

J: TRBJ2-5
size: .
V: TRBV2
D: TRBD1
CDR3: CASSDFTGDGETQYF
DNA: TGTGCCAGCAGTGATTTTACAGGGGATGGAGAGACCCAGTACTTC

J: TRBJ2-2
size: many
V: TRBV27
D: .
CDR3: CASSEVGTGELFF
DNA: TGTGCCAGCAGTGAGGTCGGCACCGGGGAGCTGTTTTTT

J: TRBJ2-7
size: few
V: TRBV30
D: .
CDR3: CAWSGAWDEQYF
DNA: TGTGCCTGGAGTGGAGCGTGGGACGAGCAGTACTTC

J: TRBJ2-7
size: few
V: TRBV5-1
D: .
CDR3: CASSLGAHEQYF
DNA: TGCGCCAGCAGCTTGGGGGCCCACGAGCAGTACTTC

J: TRBJ1-6
size: .
V: TRBV4-1
D: TRBD1
CDR3: CASSQVTGEAPLHF
DNA: TGCGCCAGCAGCCAAGTTACAGGGGAAGCACCCCTCCACTTT

J: TRBJ2-7
size: .
V: TRBV4-3
D: TRBD2
CDR3: CASSQGILGGGPGEQYF
DNA: TGCGCCAGCAGCCAAGGCATTCTCGGCGGGGGACCTGGCGAGCAGTACTTC

J: TRBJ2-2
size: many
V: TRBV7-7
D: .
CDR3: CASARSSSGELFF
DNA: TGTGCTAGTGCCAGGTCAAGCTCCGGGGAGCTGTTTTTT

J: TRBJ2-5
size: many
V: TRBV20-1
D: .
CDR3: CSATAPQYF
DNA: TGCAGTGCTACGGCCCCCCAGTACTTC

J: TRBJ1-1
size: .
V: TRBV7-2
D: .
CDR3: CASSLPRFKEGTEAFF
DNA: TGTGCCAGCAGCTTACCGCGGTTCAAGGAGGGAACTGAAGCTTTCTTT

J: TRBJ1-1
size: many
V: TRBV5-1
D: TRBD1
CDR3: CASTRTGNTEAFF
DNA: TGCGCCAGCACCCGGACAGGGAACACTGAAGCTTTCTTT

J: TRBJ1-2
size: few
V: TRBV25-1
D: .
CDR3: CASSGGVRGYTF
DNA: TGTGCCAGCAGTGGGGGGGTTCGTGGCTACACCTTC

J: TRBJ2-1
size: few
V: TRBV29-1
D: TRBD2
CDR3: CSVTSGGAFNEQFF
DNA: TGCAGCGTTACTAGCGGGGGGGCCTTCAATGAGCAGTTCTTC

J: TRBJ2-3
size: many
V: TRBV11-2
D: .
CDR3: CASSLSLRGRDTQYF
DNA: TGTGCCAGCAGCTTATCCTTGAGGGGTAGGGATACGCAGTATTTT

J: TRBJ2-7
size: few
V: TRBV10-2
D: TRBD2
CDR3: CASSESLAGSPGEQYF
DNA: TGCGCCAGCAGTGAGTCTCTAGCGGGATCCCCGGGGGAGCAGTACTTC

J: TRBJ2-1
size: many
V: TRBV5-6
D: TRBD2
CDR3: CASSSLAGMDEQFF
DNA: TGTGCCAGCAGCTCACTAGCGGGGATGGATGAGCAGTTCTTC

J: TRBJ2-3
size: .
V: TRBV7-9
D: TRBD1
CDR3: CASSSTGQATQYF
DNA: TGTGCCAGCAGCTCCACCGGACAGGCAACGCAGTATTTT

J: TRBJ2-7
size: .
V: TRBV28
D: .
CDR3: CASSLLELAGEQYF
DNA: TGTGCCAGCAGTTTATTGGAGCTAGCAGGCGAGCAGTACTTC

J: TRBJ2-2
size: few
V: TRBV7-9
D: .
CDR3: CASSLATGLPGELFF
DNA: TGTGCCAGCAGCTTAGCGACTGGGTTACCCGGGGAGCTGTTTTTT

J: TRBJ2-7
size: few
V: TRBV10-2
D: .
CDR3: CASKVRDSYEQYF
DNA: TGCGCCAGCAAGGTCCGGGACTCCTACGAGCAGTACTTC

J: TRBJ2-7
size: many
V: TRBV29-1
D: TRBD1
CDR3: CSVYTGTAYEQYF
DNA: TGCAGCGTTTACACCGGGACAGCCTACGAGCAGTACTTC

J: TRBJ2-5
size: .
V: TRBV4-1
D: .
CDR3: CASSQLAEETQYF
DNA: TGCGCCAGCAGCCAATTAGCGGAAGAGACCCAGTACTTC